Below are 30 T cell receptor beta chains sequenced from a single sample in a study of cytomegalovirus exposure and HLA in healthy donors. PCR used 60 Vbeta primers and 13 Jbeta primers. Assay used: immunoSEQ multiplex PCR; TCRdb lists only in-frame clones, some missing. Of more than 95,000 clones detected, 8% to 11% appear once; the ten largest clones hold approximately 4.4%. Sequenced material: PBMCs. The receptors derive from a woman between 18 and 29 years old in good health and CMV-seropositive.

This clone was seen more than once but under ten times. The rearrangement joins TRBV2 to TRBJ1-1; TRBD1 aligns across 9 bases. The CDR3 is 14 residues long. Germline CDR1 SNHLY, CDR2 FYNNEI. V shed 4 bases and J 10 bases; nucleotides not matched to a gene: 10. The DNA for the CDR3 is TGTGCCAGCAGTGGCGAACAGGGGGCAAATGGAGCTTTCTTT. It specifies CASSGEQGANGAFF.

This clone was counted a few times. This chain joins TRBV6-1 and TRBJ1-1; tentative D call: TRBD1 (5 bases). Trimming stripped 3 bases from V and 3 bases from J, with 11 bases between. Germline CDR1 is MNHNS and CDR2 is SASEGT. The CDR3 contains 14 residues. CDR3 nucleotides: TGTGCCAGCAGTGATAGGGGACTGGACACTGAAGCTTTCTTT. It yields the protein CASSDRGLDTEAFF.

V usage is TRBV5-4 and J usage is TRBJ1-2; the match to TRBD1 covers 9 bases. CDR3 length equals 17 residues. J gave up 2 bases and V 3 bases, and 11 bases lay outside the gene matches. Looked up from germline, CDR1 is SGHNT and CDR2 is YYREEE (reference sequence). The CDR3 here is CASSSGRDRASNYGYTF. The CDR3 DNA follows: TGTGCCAGCAGCTCTGGGAGGGACAGGGCATCGAACTATGGCTACACCTTC.

Only a few counts were recorded for this clone. This chain links TRBV4-1 with TRBJ2-7; 10 positions agree with TRBD2. Looked up from germline, CDR1 is MGHRA and CDR2 is YSYEKL. Trimming removed 3 bases from V and 2 bases from J; junction bases left unmatched: 4. This CDR3 is 15 amino acids long. The CDR3 sequence is CASSQRLAGAYEQYF. CDR3 coding DNA: TGCGCCAGCAGCCAGCGGCTAGCGGGGGCCTACGAGCAGTACTTC.

This rearrangement joins TRBV29-1 to TRBJ1-1; 12 positions agree with TRBD1. Germline trimming cut 7 bases from V and 5 bases from J; bases unmatched to any gene: 11. The CDR3 runs to 15 residues. Germline values: CDR1 SQVTM, CDR2 ANQGSEA. The CDR3 reads CSGEGTGGEVTEAFF. CDR3 nucleotide sequence: TGCAGCGGGGAAGGGACAGGGGGCGAAGTGACTGAAGCTTTCTTT. Together with reference TRBV29-1 and TRBJ1-1, the CDR3 gives the full variable domain: SAVISQKPSRDICQRGTSLTIQCQVDSQVTMMFWYRQQPGQSLTLIATANQGSEATYESGFVIDKFPISRPNLTFSTLTVSNMSPEDSSIYLCSGEGTGGEVTEAFFGQGTRLTVV.

This sequence joins TRBV30 and TRBJ2-5; 7 positions agree with TRBD1. The end of the DNA fits TRBJ2-7 better, so the J call may be wrong. This CDR3 is 12 amino acids long. Germline V gives CDR1 GTSNPN, CDR2 SVGIG (reference sequence). In nucleotides, the CDR3 is TGTGCCTGGAAGAGGGACAGCTACGAGCAGTACTTC. Protein product: CAWKRDSYEQYF.

The V call is TRBV6-1, the J call TRBJ1-2; D unresolved. V was trimmed by 0 bases and J by 5 bases, leaving 4 bases between them. Germline values: CDR1 MNHNS, CDR2 SASEGT. The CDR3 is made up of 12 amino acids. The CDR3 sequence is CASSEAYYGYTF. DNA of the CDR3: TGTGCCAGCAGTGAAGCGTATTATGGCTACACCTTC.

V and J are TRBV27 and TRBJ2-7, with 9 bases identical to TRBD1. V dropped 10 bases and J dropped 2; count of bases not matched to a gene: 3. Per germline, CDR1 MNHEY and CDR2 SMNVEV (reference sequence). The CDR3 length is 12 residues. The CDR3 nucleotides are TGTGCCACCAGACAGGGGGCCTACGAGCAGTACTTC. Translated, it gives CATRQGAYEQYF.

This clone was seen only a few times. The genes are TRBV6-5 and TRBJ1-1, with 8 nucleotides matching TRBD1. CDR1 and CDR2 from the germline V gene are MNHEY and SVGAGI. V trimming: 7 bases; J trimming: 5 bases; junction bases outside the gene matches: 6. This CDR3 comprises 13 residues. CDR3 loop: CASTRTGTTEAFF. The CDR3 DNA sequence: TGTGCCAGCACCAGGACAGGGACGACTGAAGCTTTCTTT.

The CDR3 spells CASSEGGGGNTIYF. The CDR3 coding sequence is TGTGCCAGCAGTGAAGGGGGAGGTGGAAACACCATATATTTT. The gene calls are TRBV6-1 and TRBJ1-3; D not resolved. The CDR3 consists of 14 residues. Per germline, CDR1 MNHNS and CDR2 SASEGT. V lost 1 base and J 3 bases, leaving 7 bases between the germline ends.

This clone was observed a handful of times. V and J are TRBV5-8 and TRBJ1-1; D unclear. Germline V gives CDR1 SGHTS, CDR2 YDEGEE. V was cut by 0 bases and J by 4 bases, with 13 bases left in between. The CDR3 is made up of 15 amino acids. The CDR3 reads CASSLADFPTTEAFF. In DNA, the CDR3 is TGTGCCAGCAGCTTGGCGGACTTCCCGACCACTGAAGCTTTCTTT.

The chain recombines TRBV6-6 with TRBJ1-1; D is unresolved. The CDR3 is made up of 13 amino acids. Trimming took off 1 base at V and 1 base at J, with 4 bases between the two ends. Germline CDR1 and CDR2: MNHNY and SVGAGI (reference sequence). For the CDR3, the DNA is TGTGCCAGCAGTTACTTCCAGAACACTGAAGCTTTCTTT. It yields the protein CASSYFQNTEAFF.

The chain couples TRBV19 to TRBJ1-3; D is uncertain. Germline lookup yields CDR1 LNHDA and CDR2 SQIVND (reference sequence). V lost 4 bases and J lost 0, with 10 bases in between. The CDR3 runs to 15 residues. CDR3 sequence: CASSTTVSSGNTIYF. The CDR3 DNA reads as TGTGCCAGTAGTACCACAGTGAGCTCTGGAAACACCATATATTTT.

The rearrangement links TRBV5-6 to TRBJ2-4, with 9 positions matching TRBD1. V lost 5 bases to trimming and J lost 4 bases; unmatched junction nucleotides: 7. This CDR3 is 15 amino acids long. Germline CDR1 is SGHDT and CDR2 is YYEEEE. The CDR3 reads CASSSRGTGKNIQYF. In DNA form, the CDR3 reads TGTGCCAGCAGTTCCCGAGGGACAGGGAAAAACATTCAGTACTTC.

The chain uses TRBV5-4 and TRBJ2-7; 7 nucleotides align to TRBD1. Germline lookup yields CDR1 SGHNT and CDR2 YYREEE (reference sequence). Unmatched junction bases numbered 10, after V lost 4 bases and J lost 3 bases. The CDR3 runs 15 residues. CDR3 DNA: TGTGCCAGCAGCCTTACAGGGGTGGGTTTCTACGAGCAGTACTTC. It codes for CASSLTGVGFYEQYF.

There are a few counts of this clone. V gene TRBV30 combines with J gene TRBJ2-5, with 9 bases that match TRBD2. Germline CDR1 reads GTSNPN; CDR2 reads SVGIG (reference sequence). This CDR3 has 14 residues. J gave up 6 bases and V 5 bases, and 10 bases lay outside the gene matches. The CDR3 region has the DNA TGTGCCTGGGATGGGGGTAGCGGGAGCAAGACCCAGTACTTC. This gives the protein CAWDGGSGSKTQYF. Full variable domain (outside the CDR3, taken from reference TRBV30 and TRBJ2-5): SQTIHQWPATLVQPVGSPLSLECTVEGTSNPNLYWYRQAAGRGLQLLFYSVGIGQISSEVPQNLSASRPQDRQFILSSKKLLLSDSGFYLCAWDGGSGSKTQYFGPGTRLLVL.

This clone was detected once. V gene TRBV6-5 combines with J gene TRBJ2-5, with 10 bases lining up with TRBD1. Germline CDR1 MNHEY, CDR2 SVGAGI. The CDR3 consists of 15 residues. Losses at the gene ends were 7 bases for V and 1 base for J; bases not matched to a gene: 6. DNA of the CDR3: TGTGCCAGCATTGTCGACAGGGGGCGCCAAGAGACCCAGTACTTC. Translated: CASIVDRGRQETQYF.

Ten or more counts support this clone. The CDR3 loop reads CASSAREYEQYF. CDR3 nucleotide sequence: TGTGCCAGCAGTGCTCGGGAATACGAGCAGTACTTC. The chain carries TRBV6-1 and TRBJ2-7; D might be TRBD2 (5 bases). V dropped 4 bases and J dropped 4 bases, with 8 bases sitting between them. The CDR3 spans 12 residues. Germline V CDR1 and CDR2: MNHNS, SASEGT.

This clone has just a few counts. This chain connects TRBV15 to TRBJ2-7; D possibly corresponds to TRBD1 (5 bases). Trimming stripped 0 bases from V and 6 bases from J, with 9 bases between. This CDR3 spans 13 amino acids. Germline V gives CDR1 LNHNV, CDR2 YYDKDF (reference sequence). CDR3 amino acids: CATSRESGREQYF. For the CDR3, the DNA is TGTGCCACCAGCAGAGAGTCAGGGCGCGAGCAGTACTTC. Supplemented by reference TRBV15 and TRBJ2-7, the full variable domain reads DAMVIQNPRYQVTQFGKPVTLSCSQTLNHNVMYWYQQKSSQAPKLLFHYYDKDFNNEADTPDNFQSRRPNTSFCFLDIRSPGLGDTAMYLCATSRESGREQYFGPGTRLTVT.

A few counts support this clone. The chain has TRBV28 and TRBJ2-1, with 11 positions matching TRBD2. In germline, CDR1 is MDHEN, CDR2 SYDVKM. V lost 5 bases, J lost 2 bases, and 5 bases stayed unmatched. The CDR3 totals 16 residues. In DNA form, the CDR3 reads TGTGCCAGCAGTCTCGGGACTAGCGGTACCTACAATGAGCAGTTCTTC. As protein: CASSLGTSGTYNEQFF.

V and J are TRBV6-5 and TRBJ1-5, with D perhaps matching TRBD1 (5 bases). The CDR3 is 16 amino acids. V lost 2 bases to trimming and J lost 6 bases, with 17 bases between them. Germline V gene lookup returns CDR1 MNHEY and CDR2 SVGAGI. CDR3 region: CASSYPGLSGTQPQHF. The CDR3 DNA reads as TGTGCCAGCAGTTACCCGGGACTTAGCGGTACTCAGCCCCAGCATTTT.

The rearrangement uses TRBV27 and TRBJ2-1; TRBD2 is a possible D gene (5 bases). The ends were cut back, 2 bases at V and 6 bases at J, with 11 bases in the middle. CDR1 is MNHEY and CDR2 is SMNVEV in the germline V gene (reference sequence). CDR3 length: 14 residues. The CDR3 protein is CASSLTGSGNEQFF. For the CDR3, the DNA is TGTGCCAGCAGTTTAACGGGATCCGGCAATGAGCAGTTCTTC.

The sample holds a few counts of this clone. The J gene is TRBJ2-7, the V gene TRBV4-2, with unresolved D. Germline V CDR1 and CDR2: LGHNA, YNFKEQ. V was clipped by 3 bases and J by 0 bases, with 9 bases between them. The CDR3 totals 14 residues. CDR3 coding DNA: TGTGCCAGCAGCCATGAGGAGACCTCCTACGAGCAGTACTTC. Its protein is CASSHEETSYEQYF.

This chain links TRBV25-1 with TRBJ2-6; weak D call: TRBD2 (6 bases). With 2 bases removed from V and 2 bases from J, the gap between germline ends came to 7 bases. The CDR3 runs to 15 residues. Germline V gives CDR1 MGHDK, CDR2 SYGVNS. CDR3 DNA: TGTGCCAGCAGTGAAGCGGGGACTGGGGCCAACGTCCTGACTTTC. This sequence encodes CASSEAGTGANVLTF.

The CDR3 here is CASSLPGGVEQYF. The CDR3 nucleotides are TGTGCCAGCAGCTTACCGGGAGGGGTCGAGCAGTACTTC. The chain uses TRBV5-4 and TRBJ2-7; 8 nucleotides line up with TRBD2. Trimming took 2 bases from V and 6 from J; bases not matched to a gene: 4. This CDR3 is built from 13 residues. Germline V gene lookup returns CDR1 SGHNT and CDR2 YYREEE (reference sequence).

This clone occurred a few times. The chain is built from TRBV5-1 and TRBJ2-1, with D possibly TRBD1 on 5 matching bases. Trimming pared 4 bases from V and 9 bases from J, leaving 14 bases between. CDR1 is SGHRS and CDR2 is YFSETQ in the germline V gene. The CDR3 covers 13 residues. In DNA, the CDR3 is TGCGCCAGCAGCACGGACACCGCGACTGAGCAGTTCTTC. Its protein is CASSTDTATEQFF. The variable domain in full, with the rest retrieved from reference TRBV5-1 and TRBJ2-1, is KAGVTQTPRYLIKTRGQQVTLSCSPISGHRSVSWYQQTPGQGLQFLFEYFSETQRNKGNFPGRFSGRQFSNSRSEMNVSTLELGDSALYLCASSTDTATEQFFGPGTRLTVL.

This clone was seen only a few times. The chain joins TRBV5-5 to TRBJ1-1; no clear D gene. Between the trimmed V and J ends, which lost 4 bases and 2 bases, there was a span of 3 bases. CDR1 and CDR2 (germline): SGHKS, YYEKEE (reference sequence). CDR3 length equals 11 residues. The CDR3, as DNA: TGTGCCAGCAGCGTAAACACTGAAGCTTTCTTT. As protein: CASSVNTEAFF.

The V call is TRBV2, the J call TRBJ1-1, with TRBD1 as a possible D gene (6 bases). V was trimmed by 5 bases and J by 11 bases, leaving 12 bases between them. The CDR3 has 11 residues. Germline CDR1 reads SNHLY; CDR2 reads FYNNEI. CDR3 bases: TGTGCCAGCAGTTCGCAGGGGTGGGCTTTCTTT. Amino acids: CASSSQGWAFF.

The chain combines TRBV7-8 with TRBJ2-5, with 7 bases matching TRBD1. The J call is uncertain, as TRBJ2-7 better fits the DNA end. The germline CDR1 and CDR2 sequences are SGHVS and FQNEAQ. The CDR3 spans 12 residues. The CDR3 reads CASRRDSYEQYF. CDR3 DNA: TGTGCCAGCAGACGGGACAGCTACGAGCAGTACTTC.

V is TRBV11-3 and J is TRBJ1-1; D is ambiguous. This CDR3 spans 13 amino acids. Germline CDR1 is SGHNT and CDR2 is YENEEA. V was clipped by 1 base and J by 3 bases, with 6 bases between them. The CDR3 DNA reads TGTGCCAGCAGCTTAGGGTTAGACACTGAAGCTTTCTTT. Encoded protein: CASSLGLDTEAFF.